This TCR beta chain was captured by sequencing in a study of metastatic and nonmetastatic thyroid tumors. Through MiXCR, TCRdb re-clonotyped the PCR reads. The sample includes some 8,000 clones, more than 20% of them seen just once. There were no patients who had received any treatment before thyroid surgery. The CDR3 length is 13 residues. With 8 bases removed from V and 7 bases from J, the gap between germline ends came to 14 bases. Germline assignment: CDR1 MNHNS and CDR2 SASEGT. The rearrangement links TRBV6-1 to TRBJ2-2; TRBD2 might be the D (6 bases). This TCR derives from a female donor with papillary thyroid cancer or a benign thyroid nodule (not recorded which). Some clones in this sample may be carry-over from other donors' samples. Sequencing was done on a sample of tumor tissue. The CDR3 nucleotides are TGTGCCAGCGGGGCAGCGGGTGGCGGGGAGCTGTTTTTT. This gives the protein CASGAAGGGELFF.